The present T cell receptor (beta chain) was sequenced within a study of cytomegalovirus exposure and HLA in healthy donors. Study observations and caveats: It was reported that TCR beta sequences correctly inferred the HLA-A and HLA-B alleles for most subjects. Cytomegalovirus status, reportedly, was diagnosed with high specificity and sensitivity by the classifier.

Points on this clone: Its antigen is not identified.

Healthy bone marrow donors formed the donor group. At the time of sampling, donors were nominally healthy, though unrecorded immune exposures were likely. A multiplex PCR was run with 60 Vbeta primers and 13 Jbeta primers. The table came from immunoSEQ multiplex PCR; TCRdb's copy has only in-frame clones and leaves some out. The repertoire holds a few hundred thousand clones, with 80% to 95% as singletons. The specimen was PBMCs. The clonotype comes from a girl aged 2-10 years in good health and CMV-seronegative.

The CDR3 sequence is CASSLGTGGNEQYF. In nucleotides, the CDR3 is TGTGCCAGCAGTTTAGGGACAGGGGGTAACGAGCAGTACTTC. The V and J genes are TRBV27 and TRBJ2-7; 11 nucleotides agree with TRBD1. Germline CDR1 is MNHEY and CDR2 is SMNVEV (reference sequence). V was clipped by 2 bases and J by 5 bases; unmatched bases: 2. CDR3 length equals 14 residues.